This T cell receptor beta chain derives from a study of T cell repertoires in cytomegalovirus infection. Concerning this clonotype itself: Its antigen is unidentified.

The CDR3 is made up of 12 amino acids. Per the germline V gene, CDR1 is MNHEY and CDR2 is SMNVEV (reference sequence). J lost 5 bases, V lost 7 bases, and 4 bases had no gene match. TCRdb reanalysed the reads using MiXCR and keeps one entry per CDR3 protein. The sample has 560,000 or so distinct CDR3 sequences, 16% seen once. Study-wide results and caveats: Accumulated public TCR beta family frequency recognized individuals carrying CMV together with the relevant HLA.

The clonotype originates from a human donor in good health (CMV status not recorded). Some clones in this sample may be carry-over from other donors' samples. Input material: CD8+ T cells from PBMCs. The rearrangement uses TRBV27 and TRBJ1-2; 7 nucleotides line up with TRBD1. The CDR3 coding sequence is TGTGCCAGCAAGGGACAGTTTTATGGCTACACCTTC. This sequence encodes CASKGQFYGYTF.